Presented here are 21 T cell receptor beta chains from one specimen sequenced in a study of T cells after yellow fever vaccination. Using its own MiXCR run on the 5' RACE reads, TCRdb lists one record per CDR3 protein. The table includes about 330,000 distinct CDR3 sequences, around 7.3% detected once. The input for sequencing was PBMCs, taken approximately 47 days after the first yellow fever vaccination. These receptors all stem from a man aged 18 to 35 who received the YFV17D yellow fever vaccine.

CDR3 DNA: TGTGCCAGCACCCACGTGCGGGAATCCAACGATGAGCAGTTCTTC. Its translation is CASTHVRESNDEQFF. V and J are TRBV6-2 or TRBV6-3 and TRBJ2-1, with a weak D call TRBD2 (6 bases). Trimming removed 7 bases from V and 8 bases from J, with 21 bases in between. The CDR3 loop spans 15 amino acids. CDR1 and CDR2 from the germline V gene are MNHEY and SVGEGT.

The chain couples TRBV2 to TRBJ2-2; D is undetermined. Per the germline V gene, CDR1 is SNHLY and CDR2 is FYNNEI. The CDR3 runs 13 residues. V gave up 2 bases and J gave up 2 bases, with 3 bases separating them. The CDR3 spells CASSESNTGELFF. The CDR3 region has the DNA TGTGCCAGCAGTGAAAGCAACACCGGGGAGCTGTTTTTT.

This clonotype came up a few times. The chain links TRBV4-3 to TRBJ2-1; 10 nucleotides agree with TRBD1. Germline-derived CDR1 and CDR2 are LGHNA and YSLEER. This CDR3 region has 17 residues. The V segment lost 1 base and the J segment 7 bases; nucleotides outside the gene matches: 10. The CDR3 DNA sequence: TGCGCCAGCAGCCAAGGGGTGGGGGGACAGGGGTCTAATGAGCAGTTCTTC. This encodes CASSQGVGGQGSNEQFF.

This clonotype was seen a handful of times. The chain joins TRBV19 to TRBJ2-7, with D unresolved. Trimming took off 10 bases at V and 6 bases at J, with 13 bases between the two ends. The CDR3 covers 11 residues. Germline CDR1 is LNHDA and CDR2 is SQIVND (reference sequence). The CDR3 sequence is CATSAPFEQYF. The CDR3, as DNA: TGTGCCACCTCGGCGCCGTTCGAGCAGTACTTC.

In this sample, this clonotype turned up a few times. V and J are TRBV6-5 and TRBJ2-3, with D possibly matching TRBD2 (6 bases). CDR1 MNHEY and CDR2 SVGAGI come from the germline V gene. This CDR3 has 13 residues. V lost 2 bases and J 6 bases, leaving 9 bases between the germline ends. CDR3 nucleotide sequence: TGTGCCAGCAGTTACGGGGCGGGGGATACGCAGTATTTT. It encodes CASSYGAGDTQYF.

The table lists this clonotype with many counts. V usage is TRBV5-1 and J usage is TRBJ2-2; D possibly corresponds to TRBD2 (5 bases). CDR1 is SGHRS, CDR2 YFSETQ, per germline. V was pared by 1 base and J by 5 bases, with 9 bases between. The CDR3 extends over 14 amino acids. CDR3: CASSLRPGTGELFF. As DNA, the CDR3 is TGCGCCAGCAGCTTGCGTCCGGGGACCGGGGAGCTGTTTTTT.

The sample holds a few counts of this clonotype. The chain has TRBV7-9 and TRBJ1-5, with D perhaps TRBD1 (6 bases). From germline, CDR1 is SEHNR and CDR2 FQNEAQ (reference sequence). The CDR3 sequence is 16 residues long. V was cut by 5 bases and J by 6 bases, with 20 bases left in between. CDR3 residues: CASSIGPGHTTQPQHF. The CDR3 bases are TGTGCCAGCAGCATAGGGCCGGGACACACGACTCAGCCCCAGCATTTT.

With regard to this clonotype: A clone one base away is much larger, so this may be a read error. The V gene is TRBV4-3, the J gene TRBJ2-5; D possibly uses TRBD1 or TRBD2 (5 bases each). Germline V gene data show CDR1 as LGHNA and CDR2 as YSLEER. The CDR3 is 16 residues long. The CDR3 DNA reads TGCGACAGCAGCCAAGAAAGGGGACGGACACAAGAGACCCAGTACTTC. Protein sequence: CDSSQERGRTQETQYF.

The chain is built from TRBV27 and TRBJ2-7, with 9 nucleotides matching TRBD1. The trim removed 3 bases at V and 6 bases at J, leaving 3 bases unmatched. Germline values: CDR1 MNHEY, CDR2 SMNVEV (reference sequence). The CDR3 spans 13 residues. The DNA for the CDR3 is TGTGCCAGCAGTTTTTCGGGACAGGGCGAGCAGTACTTC. Protein sequence: CASSFSGQGEQYF.

The gene calls are TRBV20-1 and TRBJ2-5; D perhaps matches TRBD2 (5 bases). There are 13 residues in the CDR3. CDR1 and CDR2 (germline): DFQATT, SNEGSKA (reference sequence). V was pared by 7 bases and J by 2 bases, with 14 bases between. CDR3 in amino acids: CSVRASGQETQYF. The CDR3 nucleotides read TGCAGTGTCCGAGCGTCGGGGCAAGAGACCCAGTACTTC.

This clonotype appeared a few times. V usage is TRBV7-2 and J usage is TRBJ1-2; D is perhaps TRBD1 (5 bases). The V gene lost 8 bases and the J gene lost 4 bases, with 23 bases spanning the gap. The CDR3 extends over 16 amino acids. CDR1 and CDR2 (germline): SGHTA, FQGNSA. As DNA, the CDR3 is TGTGCCAGCCGACCCCCAGGGACCCAAGGGAGCTATGGCTACACCTTC. Translating gives CASRPPGTQGSYGYTF. The entire variable domain, with the rest obtained from reference TRBV7-2 and TRBJ1-2, is as follows: GAGVSQSPSNKVTEKGKDVELRCDPISGHTALYWYRQSLGQGLEFLIYFQGNSAPDKSGLPSDRFSAERTGGSVSTLTIQRTQQEDSAVYLCASRPPGTQGSYGYTFGSGTRLTVV.

A few counts support this clonotype. This rearrangement joins TRBV7-2 to TRBJ2-1, with a possible D match to TRBD2 (6 bases). The CDR3 runs to 16 residues. Germline V CDR1 and CDR2: SGHTA, FQGNSA. Trimming took 3 bases from V and 2 from J, leaving 14 bases between them. CDR3 in amino acids: CASSFSGLGPYNEQFF. DNA for the CDR3: TGTGCCAGCAGCTTCAGCGGGCTGGGCCCCTACAATGAGCAGTTCTTC.

The chain couples TRBV6-5 to TRBJ2-7; D ambiguous. The germline CDR1 and CDR2 sequences are MNHEY and SVGAGI. V was shortened by 5 bases and J by 1 base, with 3 bases between the two germline ends. CDR3 length: 11 residues. CDR3 protein: CASSQSYEQYF. The CDR3 bases are TGTGCCAGCAGTCAGTCCTACGAGCAGTACTTC.

The chain recombines TRBV4-3 with TRBJ2-2; D remains ambiguous. Germline V gene sequence: CDR1 LGHNA, CDR2 YSLEER. The CDR3 contains 14 residues. The V end was cut by 0 bases, the J end by 7 bases, with 9 bases between. The CDR3 sequence is CASSQEARIGELFF. CDR3 bases: TGCGCCAGCAGCCAAGAGGCTCGGATCGGGGAGCTGTTTTTT.

The table lists this clonotype with a few counts. This chain connects TRBV20-1 to TRBJ1-4; no clear D. CDR1 and CDR2 (germline): DFQATT, SNEGSKA (reference sequence). Trimming took off 6 bases at V and 8 bases at J, with 25 bases between the two ends. The CDR3 covers 16 residues. Written as DNA, the CDR3 is TGCAGTGCCCAACCGGGCAACCAAGGAAGATCCGAAAAACTGTTTTTT. It yields the protein CSAQPGNQGRSEKLFF.

This rearrangement joins TRBV7-6 to TRBJ2-1, with 11 bases aligning to TRBD2. The V and J ends lost 5 bases and 5 bases, in that order; junction bases with no gene match: 5. Germline assignment: CDR1 SGHVS and CDR2 FNYEAQ. This CDR3 region has 15 residues. The CDR3 protein is CASSLTSGDNNEQFF. The CDR3 nucleotides read TGTGCCAGCAGCCTGACTAGCGGGGATAACAATGAGCAGTTCTTC.

With regard to this clonotype: A read error is possible here, since a much larger clone lies one base away. The gene calls are TRBV20-1 and TRBJ1-2; TRBD1 might be the D (5 bases). Trimming cost V 4 bases and J 2 bases, with 8 bases left between them. The V gene's germline CDR1 is DFQATT and CDR2 SNEGSKA (reference sequence). This CDR3 contains 12 residues. The CDR3 sequence is CSAKRGNYGYTF. CDR3 in DNA: TGCAGTGCTAAACGGGGGAACTATGGCTACACCTTC.

This clonotype was counted many times. This chain links TRBV9 with TRBJ2-3, with D tentatively TRBD2 (5 bases). V was pared by 2 bases and J by 4 bases, with 11 bases between. The CDR3 is 14 amino acids. The germline V gene encodes CDR1 SGDLS and CDR2 YYNGEE. In nucleotides, the CDR3 is TGTGCCAGCAGCGTGAACGGGGTCTCAGATACGCAGTATTTT. As protein: CASSVNGVSDTQYF.

The V call is TRBV7-2, the J call TRBJ1-1; 9 bases match TRBD1. The germline CDR1 and CDR2 sequences are SGHTA and FQGNSA. CDR3 length equals 14 residues. V lost 7 bases and J lost 5; bases outside the gene matches: 8. This CDR3 reads CASIRDREGTEAFF. CDR3 nucleotide sequence: TGTGCCAGCATACGGGACAGGGAGGGGACTGAAGCTTTCTTT.

There are many counts of this clonotype. The chain combines TRBV5-6 with TRBJ2-3; 10 positions match TRBD1. Germline assignment: CDR1 SGHDT and CDR2 YYEEEE. V gave up 7 bases and J gave up 5 bases; unmatched junction bases: 4. The CDR3 contains 13 residues. The CDR3: CASRRTGGDTQYF. Here the CDR3 DNA reads TGTGCCAGCCGCAGGACAGGGGGAGATACGCAGTATTTT.

Only a few counts were recorded for this clonotype. The chain combines TRBV5-4 with TRBJ1-1, with 8 bases aligning to TRBD1. Trimming at V came to 5 bases and at J to 2 bases, leaving 5 bases not matched to a gene. This CDR3 has 14 residues. Germline lookup yields CDR1 SGHNT and CDR2 YYREEE (reference sequence). CDR3 residues: CASRADRANTEAFF. CDR3 sequence (DNA): TGTGCCAGCAGGGCGGACAGGGCCAACACTGAAGCTTTCTTT.